This T cell receptor beta chain was identified in a study of T cell repertoires in cytomegalovirus infection. Study-wide findings and caveats: HLA-C-restricted CMV-specific TCR beta clonotypes were dominant in the ex vivo response.

This clonotype was seen only a few times. The antigen is undetermined. The CDR3 contains 15 residues. Trimming took 5 bases from V and 8 from J; bases not matched to a gene: 5. CDR1 is SGHTA and CDR2 is FQGTGA in the germline V gene. From the reads, TCRdb called clonotypes with MiXCR, one entry per CDR3 protein. Seen here are 360,000 or so distinct CDR3 sequences, roughly 36% observed once, and the top ten hold roughly 13%. This material consisted of cultured PBMCs, taken from culture after CMV antigen stimulation. This rearrangement joins TRBV7-3 to TRBJ2-1, with 14 positions matching TRBD2. This clonotype was sampled from a human donor in good health (CMV status not recorded). Some clones in this sample may be carry-over from other donors' samples. Here the CDR3 DNA reads TGTGCCAGCAGCCCGGGACTAGCGGGAGTCGATGAGCAGTTCTTC. It is translated as CASSPGLAGVDEQFF.